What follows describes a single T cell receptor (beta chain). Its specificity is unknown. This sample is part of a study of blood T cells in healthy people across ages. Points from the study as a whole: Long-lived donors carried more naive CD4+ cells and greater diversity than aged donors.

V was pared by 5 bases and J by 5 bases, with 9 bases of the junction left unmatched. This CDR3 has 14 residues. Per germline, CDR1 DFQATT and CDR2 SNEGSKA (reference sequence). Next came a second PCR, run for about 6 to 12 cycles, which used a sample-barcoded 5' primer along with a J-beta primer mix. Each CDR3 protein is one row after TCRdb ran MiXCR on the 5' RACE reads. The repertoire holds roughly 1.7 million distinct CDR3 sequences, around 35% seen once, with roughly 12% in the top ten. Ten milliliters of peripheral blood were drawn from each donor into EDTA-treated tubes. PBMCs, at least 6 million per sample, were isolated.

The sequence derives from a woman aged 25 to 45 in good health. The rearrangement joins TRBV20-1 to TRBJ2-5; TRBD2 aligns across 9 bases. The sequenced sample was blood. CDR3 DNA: TGCAGTGCTGCCCGCGGGGGGGGCAGGGAGACCCAGTACTTC. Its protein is CSAARGGGRETQYF.